What follows are 25 T cell receptor beta chains derived from one specimen sequenced in a study of siplizumab effects on memory and regulatory T cells. The repertoire was sequenced with immunoSEQ multiplex PCR; TCRdb's copy has only in-frame clones and lacks some. The table includes 100,000 or so clones, around 95% detected once. The sample comprised Tregs sorted from blood. These receptor sequences come from a human donor in good health.

The chain couples TRBV28 to TRBJ1-5; TRBD1 might be the D (5 bases). The length of the CDR3 is 14 residues. The V gene lost 7 bases and the J gene lost 7 bases, with 17 bases spanning the gap. Germline V gene lookup returns CDR1 MDHEN and CDR2 SYDVKM. CDR3 in amino acids: CASTERGIGQPQHF. CDR3 nucleotides: TGTGCCAGCACCGAAAGGGGCATAGGGCAGCCCCAGCATTTT. Based on the CDR3 plus reference TRBV28 and TRBJ1-5, the full variable domain is DVKVTQSSRYLVKRTGEKVFLECVQDMDHENMFWYRQDPGLGLRLIYFSYDVKMKEKGDIPEGYSVSREKKERFSLILESASTNQTSMYLCASTERGIGQPQHFGDGTRLSIL.

This chain links TRBV18 with TRBJ2-5, with 14 bases identical to TRBD2. The CDR3 loop spans 18 amino acids. CDR1 KGHSH and CDR2 LQKENI come from the germline V gene. The ends lost 6 bases at V and 4 bases at J; junction bases unmatched: 13. The CDR3 reads CASSPGLAGGWFPETQYF. The CDR3 nucleotides read TGTGCCAGCTCTCCCGGACTAGCGGGAGGTTGGTTCCCAGAGACCCAGTACTTC.

This chain connects TRBV11-3 to TRBJ1-1; D call uncertain. The CDR3 has 13 amino acids. Trimming shortened V by 2 bases and J by 4 bases, and 8 bases separated the two germline ends. Germline V gene sequence: CDR1 SGHNT, CDR2 YENEEA. CDR3 protein: CASSLTPLTEAFF. Here the CDR3 DNA reads TGTGCCAGCAGCTTAACCCCCCTCACTGAAGCTTTCTTT.

The chain recombines TRBV6-6 with TRBJ1-5, with D unclear. CDR1 and CDR2 (germline): MNHNY, SVGAGI (reference sequence). The length of the CDR3 is 14 residues. Trimming removed 5 bases from V and 0 bases from J, with 8 bases in between. The CDR3 loop reads CASSPQNSNQPQHF. DNA of the CDR3: TGTGCCAGCAGTCCACAGAATAGCAATCAGCCCCAGCATTTT.

The chain couples TRBV5-1 to TRBJ1-3, with D maybe TRBD1 (5 bases). Trimming shortened V by 5 bases and J by 0 bases, and 12 bases separated the two germline ends. This CDR3 has 15 residues. Per germline, CDR1 SGHRS and CDR2 YFSETQ. The CDR3 sequence is CASRLTDHSGNTIYF. The CDR3 bases are TGCGCCAGCAGACTGACAGACCACTCTGGAAACACCATATATTTT.

To note about this clone: One end of the junction fails to match germline, which may point to a read error. This chain uses TRBV18 with TRBJ2-2; TRBD1 agrees at 11 bases. CDR1 is KGHSH, CDR2 LQKENI, per germline. The CDR3 totals 14 residues. CDR3 in DNA: TGTGCCAGCTCACCACCGGGACAGGGGGATTATACGAGGTTT. Its protein is CASSPPGQGDYTRF.

The chain uses TRBV18 and TRBJ2-7, with TRBD2 matching 9 bases. Germline trimming cut 1 base from V and 1 base from J; bases unmatched to any gene: 8. The germline gives CDR1 KGHSH, CDR2 LQKENI. The CDR3 is 17 residues long. The CDR3 DNA sequence: TGTGCCAGCTCACCACTTAGGGGCGGGAGGGAGTCCTACGAGCAGTACTTC. It specifies CASSPLRGGRESYEQYF.

Written as DNA, the CDR3 is TGTGCCAGCAGCGTAGCTACAAGTCGAGGGAATCAGCCCCAGCATTTT. Amino acids: CASSVATSRGNQPQHF. This chain links TRBV9 with TRBJ1-5; no firm D call. Trimming stripped 0 bases from V and 4 bases from J, with 14 bases between. The CDR3 covers 16 residues. The germline CDR1 and CDR2 sequences are SGDLS and YYNGEE.

This chain joins TRBV29-1 and TRBJ1-4, with TRBD1 matching 12 bases. Germline V gene data show CDR1 as SQVTM and CDR2 as ANQGSEA. CDR3 size: 23 residues. The J segment lost 5 bases and the V segment lost 4 bases, leaving 29 bases of the junction unmatched. The CDR3 DNA sequence: TGCAGCGTTGTCTTGCCTTTAACCGGGACAGGGGGCTCGATTGGAGGGATAAATGAAAAACTGTTTTTT. The encoded protein is CSVVLPLTGTGGSIGGINEKLFF.

V usage is TRBV28 and J usage is TRBJ2-1, with 9 bases that match TRBD2. Germline CDR1 and CDR2: MDHEN and SYDVKM. The CDR3 loop spans 17 amino acids. Trimming at V came to 6 bases and at J to 2 bases, leaving 11 bases not matched to a gene. CDR3 sequence: CASSQIQAGGTYNEQFF. As DNA, the CDR3 is TGTGCCAGCAGCCAAATCCAAGCGGGAGGAACCTACAATGAGCAGTTCTTC.

The CDR3 protein is CASSQAVLAKNIQYF. In DNA, the CDR3 is TGTGCCAGCAGTCAGGCAGTCCTAGCCAAAAACATTCAGTACTTC. The rearrangement joins TRBV2 to TRBJ2-4; D not resolved. The CDR3 runs 15 residues. Germline CDR1 SNHLY, CDR2 FYNNEI. Trimming took 5 bases from V and 0 from J, leaving 11 bases between them.

The genes are TRBV4-2 and TRBJ2-1; D is unclear. Germline V lookup: CDR1 LGHNA, CDR2 YNFKEQ. The V gene lost 0 bases and the J gene lost 10 bases, with 10 bases spanning the gap. This CDR3 has 13 residues. CDR3 protein: CASSQDPAGEQFF. Here the CDR3 DNA reads TGTGCCAGCAGCCAAGATCCAGCTGGGGAGCAGTTCTTC.

This chain links TRBV5-1 with TRBJ1-1, with 8 positions matching TRBD1. The CDR3 is 14 residues long. The trim removed 5 bases at V and 1 base at J, leaving 4 bases unmatched. The germline CDR1 and CDR2 sequences are SGHRS and YFSETQ. The CDR3 DNA sequence: TGCGCCAGCAGGTCGGGACAGGCGAACACTGAAGCTTTCTTT. Amino acid sequence: CASRSGQANTEAFF.

This clone was recorded only once. The chain couples TRBV5-6 to TRBJ2-1; D remains unclear. The length of the CDR3 is 14 residues. Trimming took 4 bases from V and 9 from J, leaving 17 bases between them. From germline, CDR1 is SGHDT and CDR2 YYEEEE. The CDR3 here is CASSPLRIRGEQFF. CDR3 coding DNA: TGTGCCAGCAGCCCTCTCAGGATCAGAGGTGAGCAGTTCTTC.

This clone was observed once. The chain joins TRBV7-2 to TRBJ1-2, with D perhaps matching TRBD1 (6 bases). Germline-derived CDR1 and CDR2 are SGHTA and FQGNSA. The CDR3 has 14 residues. V was cut by 5 bases and J by 4 bases, with 14 bases left in between. In nucleotides, the CDR3 is TGTGCCAGCAGCCAAAGGGGGGGGGCCTATGGCTACACCTTC. Encoded protein: CASSQRGGAYGYTF.

This sequence joins TRBV5-1 and TRBJ1-6; no firm D call. V lost 0 bases, J lost 8 bases, and 12 bases lay in between. The V gene's germline CDR1 is SGHRS and CDR2 YFSETQ. The length of the CDR3 is 15 residues. CDR3 DNA: TGCGCCAGCAGCTTGGACGGGCCAGGCTATTCACCCCTCCACTTT. Protein sequence: CASSLDGPGYSPLHF.

The V call is TRBV19, the J call TRBJ2-1; D not resolved. V lost 6 bases, J lost 8 bases, and 17 bases lay in between. The CDR3 spans 14 residues. Germline loops: CDR1 LNHDA, CDR2 SQIVND (reference sequence). CDR3 amino acids: CASSTSLLRDEQFF. The CDR3 DNA follows: TGTGCCAGTAGCACATCTCTTCTTAGGGATGAGCAGTTCTTC.

V and J are TRBV6-1 and TRBJ1-6; D unresolved. This CDR3 is built from 14 residues. V was pared by 11 bases and J by 7 bases, with 18 bases between. The germline gives CDR1 MNHNS, CDR2 SASEGT. This chain's CDR3 is CAADTGSLNSPLHF. The CDR3 bases are TGTGCCGCCGACACCGGGTCCCTAAATTCACCCCTCCACTTT.

The V and J genes are TRBV6-5 and TRBJ2-7; D is perhaps TRBD2 (6 bases). The CDR3 consists of 15 residues. The germline V gene encodes CDR1 MNHEY and CDR2 SVGAGI. Trimming cost V 2 bases and J 3 bases, with 14 bases left between them. CDR3 bases: TGTGCCAGCAGTTACGGGTCGACTAGGGACTACGAGCAGTACTTC. Residues: CASSYGSTRDYEQYF.

The V call is TRBV11-2, the J call TRBJ2-4, with D unresolved. Germline V lookup: CDR1 SGHAT, CDR2 FQNNGV. The V end was cut by 5 bases, the J end by 0 bases, with 14 bases between. The CDR3 consists of 16 residues. CDR3 in DNA: TGTGCCAGCAGCGTTAGTATTGGGATAGCCAAAAACATTCAGTACTTC. Translating gives CASSVSIGIAKNIQYF. Combining the CDR3 with reference TRBV11-2 and TRBJ2-4 gives the whole variable domain EAGVAQSPRYKIIEKRQSVAFWCNPISGHATLYWYQQILGQGPKLLIQFQNNGVVDDSQLPKDRFSAERLKGVDSTLKIQPAKLEDSAVYLCASSVSIGIAKNIQYFGAGTRLSVL.

The CDR3 sequence: CASSAIRAGELFF. The CDR3 DNA reads as TGTGCCAGCAGTGCTATTAGGGCCGGGGAGCTGTTTTTT. The V call is TRBV6-5, the J call TRBJ2-2; no reliable D call. CDR1 is MNHEY, CDR2 SVGAGI, per germline. The CDR3 extends over 13 amino acids. V was trimmed by 5 bases and J by 6 bases, leaving 10 bases between them.

This chain connects TRBV18 to TRBJ1-2, with D perhaps TRBD1 (5 bases). The CDR3 consists of 14 residues. The germline V and J ends were trimmed by 2 bases and 0 bases, with 7 bases remaining between them. Germline V lookup: CDR1 KGHSH, CDR2 LQKENI. The CDR3, as DNA: TGTGCCAGCTCACCAGAGACAGCTAACTATGGCTACACCTTC. Protein product: CASSPETANYGYTF. Together with reference TRBV18 and TRBJ1-2, the CDR3 gives the full variable domain: NAGVMQNPRHLVRRRGQEARLRCSPMKGHSHVYWYRQLPEEGLKFMVYLQKENIIDESGMPKERFSAEFPKEGPSILRIQQVVRGDSAAYFCASSPETANYGYTFGSGTRLTVV.

The chain employs TRBV19 and TRBJ2-5; D not certain. The J call may be wrong; the DNA end is better matched by TRBJ2-7. The CDR3 covers 10 residues. Germline loops: CDR1 LNHDA, CDR2 SQIVND (reference sequence). CDR3 sequence: CASGNYEQYF. The CDR3 nucleotides read TGTGCCAGTGGCAACTACGAGCAGTACTTC.

The V call is TRBV27, the J call TRBJ2-1, with D perhaps matching TRBD2 (6 bases). Germline CDR1 reads MNHEY; CDR2 reads SMNVEV (reference sequence). V dropped 3 bases and J dropped 0 bases, with 12 bases sitting between them. The CDR3 is 16 residues long. CDR3 sequence reads: CASSFISGYSYNEQFF. CDR3 nucleotide sequence: TGTGCCAGCAGTTTCATTAGCGGTTACTCCTACAATGAGCAGTTCTTC.

This chain connects TRBV10-2 to TRBJ2-3; 10 nucleotides match TRBD2. The CDR3 consists of 14 residues. Germline V gene lookup returns CDR1 WSHSY and CDR2 SAAADI. The V gene end was trimmed by 6 bases and the J gene end by 5 bases; junction bases not matched to a gene: 5. The chain's CDR3 is CASRPSGSEDTQYF. In nucleotides, the CDR3 is TGCGCCAGCAGACCTAGCGGGAGTGAAGATACGCAGTATTTT.